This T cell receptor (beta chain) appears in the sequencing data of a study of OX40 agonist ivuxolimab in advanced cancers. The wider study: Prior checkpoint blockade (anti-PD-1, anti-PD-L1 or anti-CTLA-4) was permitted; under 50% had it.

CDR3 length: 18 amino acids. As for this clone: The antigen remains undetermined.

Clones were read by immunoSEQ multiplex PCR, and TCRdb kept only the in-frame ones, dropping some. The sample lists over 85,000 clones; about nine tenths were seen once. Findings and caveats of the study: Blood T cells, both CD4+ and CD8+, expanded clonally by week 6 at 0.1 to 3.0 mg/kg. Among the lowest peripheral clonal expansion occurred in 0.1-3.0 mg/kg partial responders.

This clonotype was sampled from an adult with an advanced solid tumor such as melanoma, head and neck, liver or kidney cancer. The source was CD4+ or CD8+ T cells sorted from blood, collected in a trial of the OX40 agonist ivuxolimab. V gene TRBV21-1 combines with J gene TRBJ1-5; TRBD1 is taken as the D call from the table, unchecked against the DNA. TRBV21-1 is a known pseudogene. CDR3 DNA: TGTGCCAGCAGCAAAAGGGCCAATCGGCCAGGGAGCAATCAGCCCCAGCATTTT. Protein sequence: CASSKRANRPGSNQPQHF.